This passage covers 28 T cell receptor beta chains from one sample sequenced in a study of cytomegalovirus exposure and HLA in healthy donors. The PCR employed 60 Vbeta primers together with 13 Jbeta primers. Method: immunoSEQ multiplex PCR; TCRdb's copy keeps in-frame clones and lacks some. The table records fewer than 200,000 clones, about three quarters of them present only once. The sequencing sample was made of PBMCs. All receptors come from a woman in her fifties or sixties in good health and CMV-seropositive.

The V gene is TRBV6-6, the J gene TRBJ2-7; no firm D call. V lost 6 bases and J 3 bases, leaving 9 bases between the germline ends. The CDR3 spans 12 residues. CDR1 and CDR2 (germline): MNHNY, SVGAGI (reference sequence). The DNA of the CDR3 is TGTGCCAGCAGCCCCGTCTACTACGAGCAGTACTTC. Translating it yields CASSPVYYEQYF.

CDR3 DNA sequence: TGTGCCAGCACTCCGGGGGGCAGCCTGCAGACCCAGTACTTC. It codes for CASTPGGSLQTQYF. V gene TRBV7-2 combines with J gene TRBJ2-5; D is perhaps TRBD2 (7 bases). Germline assignment: CDR1 SGHTA and CDR2 FQGNSA. The V end lost 7 bases, the J end lost 6 bases, and 18 bases lay between the germline ends. This CDR3 comprises 14 residues. The full variable domain, completed using reference TRBV7-2 and TRBJ2-5, is GAGVSQSPSNKVTEKGKDVELRCDPISGHTALYWYRQSLGQGLEFLIYFQGNSAPDKSGLPSDRFSAERTGGSVSTLTIQRTQQEDSAVYLCASTPGGSLQTQYFGPGTRLLVL.

The chain joins TRBV4-3 to TRBJ2-1, with D uncertain. The CDR3 totals 13 residues. Between the trimmed V and J ends, which lost 0 bases and 15 bases, there was a span of 15 bases. Per germline, CDR1 LGHNA and CDR2 YSLEER. CDR3 sequence (DNA): TGCGCCAGCAGCCAAGAATTGGGCACCATCAGGTTCTTC. Translating gives CASSQELGTIRFF.

The J gene is TRBJ1-1, the V gene TRBV28; maybe TRBD1 (6 bases). Trimming cost V 5 bases and J 0 bases, with 13 bases left between them. Looked up from germline, CDR1 is MDHEN and CDR2 is SYDVKM. CDR3 length equals 15 residues. The CDR3 loop reads CASSPGGTLNTEAFF. For the CDR3, the DNA is TGTGCCAGCAGTCCGGGGGGCACGTTGAACACTGAAGCTTTCTTT.

This clone was observed a handful of times. The genes are TRBV10-3 and TRBJ2-3, with 11 bases aligning to TRBD2. With 6 bases clipped from V and 4 bases from J, the junction kept 9 bases outside the gene matches. CDR1 is ENHRY and CDR2 is SYGVKD in the germline V gene. The CDR3 extends over 16 amino acids. CDR3 DNA: TGTGCCATCAGCACTTCTAGCGGGGGGTTTTCAGATACGCAGTATTTT. It is translated as CAISTSSGGFSDTQYF.

This chain connects TRBV2 to TRBJ2-5; TRBD1 is a possible D gene (6 bases). This CDR3 spans 15 amino acids. Germline V gene data show CDR1 as SNHLY and CDR2 as FYNNEI. V dropped 2 bases and J dropped 2 bases, with 12 bases sitting between them. The DNA of the CDR3 is TGTGCCAGCAGTGAACAGGGGATTACGCAAGAGACCCAGTACTTC. As protein: CASSEQGITQETQYF.

A few counts support this clone. This rearrangement joins TRBV19 to TRBJ2-1, with 10 nucleotides matching TRBD2. Germline CDR1 reads LNHDA; CDR2 reads SQIVND (reference sequence). The ends lost 6 bases at V and 8 bases at J; junction bases unmatched: 7. This CDR3 is built from 14 residues. The CDR3 DNA is TGTGCCAGTAGGGCAATTCTAGCGGGAGATGAGCAGTTCTTC. As protein: CASRAILAGDEQFF.

The rearrangement uses TRBV6-5 and TRBJ2-7, with 7 bases identical to TRBD1. The trim removed 6 bases at V and 2 bases at J, leaving 10 bases unmatched. CDR1 MNHEY and CDR2 SVGAGI come from the germline V gene. CDR3 length: 15 residues. CDR3 residues: CASSRDRDLTYEQYF. CDR3 bases: TGTGCCAGCAGCCGTGACAGGGACCTTACCTACGAGCAGTACTTC.

The genes are TRBV5-6 and TRBJ1-2; maybe TRBD1 (5 bases). Trimming cost V 1 base and J 8 bases, with 12 bases left between them. The CDR3 sequence is 13 residues long. Germline loops: CDR1 SGHDT, CDR2 YYEEEE. This CDR3 reads CASSLSRTSGYTF. CDR3 sequence (DNA): TGTGCCAGCAGCTTGTCGAGGACATCGGGCTACACCTTC.

The CDR3 DNA is TGTGCCAGTAGCCGGGGTAACACCGGGGAGCTGTTTTTT. Protein product: CASSRGNTGELFF. The chain is built from TRBV19 and TRBJ2-2; TRBD2 might be the D (5 bases). Germline assignment: CDR1 LNHDA and CDR2 SQIVND (reference sequence). The CDR3 has 13 amino acids. V was shortened by 6 bases and J by 2 bases, with 7 bases between the two germline ends.

This clone was seen once. The chain joins TRBV10-3 to TRBJ2-1; D is ambiguous. V lost 0 bases, J lost 5 bases, and 5 bases lay in between. CDR3 size: 13 residues. Germline loops: CDR1 ENHRY, CDR2 SYGVKD. CDR3 residues: CAISESPDNEQFF. CDR3 sequence (DNA): TGTGCCATCAGTGAGTCCCCCGACAATGAGCAGTTCTTC.

This clone was seen only once. V and J are TRBV5-1 and TRBJ2-3; 15 positions agree with TRBD2. This CDR3 has 17 residues. With 4 bases clipped from V and 2 bases from J, the junction kept 5 bases outside the gene matches. The germline gives CDR1 SGHRS, CDR2 YFSETQ. The CDR3 DNA sequence: TGCGCCAGCAGCCCGGGACTAGCGGGGGGCCACACAGATACGCAGTATTTT. Translated, it gives CASSPGLAGGHTDTQYF.

This sequence joins TRBV11-3 and TRBJ2-7; tentatively, D is TRBD1 (5 bases). V was pared by 1 base and J by 2 bases, with 12 bases between. The CDR3 loop spans 15 amino acids. Germline V gene lookup returns CDR1 SGHNT and CDR2 YENEEA. CDR3 residues: CASSLGVRATYEQYF. The CDR3 region has the DNA TGTGCCAGCAGCTTAGGCGTCAGGGCGACCTACGAGCAGTACTTC.

The V call is TRBV4-3, the J call TRBJ2-4, with 7 bases fitting TRBD1. CDR3 length: 15 amino acids. With V trimmed by 3 bases and J by 2 bases, 4 bases remained unmatched. CDR1 and CDR2 (germline): LGHNA, YSLEER. The CDR3 DNA reads as TGCGCCAGCAGCCAGCTGACAGGGACCAAAAACATTCAGTACTTC. This gives the protein CASSQLTGTKNIQYF.

This chain uses TRBV30 with TRBJ1-5; D might be TRBD1 (5 bases). In germline, CDR1 is GTSNPN, CDR2 SVGIG (reference sequence). The CDR3 is 14 residues long. Trimming removed 0 bases from V and 4 bases from J, with 10 bases in between. The CDR3 region is CAWSVMAGNQPQHF. Written as DNA, the CDR3 is TGTGCCTGGAGTGTAATGGCAGGGAATCAGCCCCAGCATTTT.

The CDR3 reads CASSQRVPKVRFNEKLFF. CDR3 nucleotide sequence: TGTGCCAGCAGTCAACGGGTCCCAAAAGTTCGTTTTAATGAAAAACTGTTTTTT. The genes are TRBV27 and TRBJ1-4; no firm D call. Germline CDR1 and CDR2: MNHEY and SMNVEV (reference sequence). The V end lost 5 bases, the J end lost 4 bases, and 23 bases lay between the germline ends. The CDR3 sequence is 18 residues long.

The chain couples TRBV4-1 to TRBJ2-5; 12 bases are a match to TRBD2. This CDR3 region has 15 residues. Germline assignment: CDR1 MGHRA and CDR2 YSYEKL. V lost 4 bases, J lost 5 bases, and 5 bases stayed unmatched. The CDR3 bases are TGCGCCAGCAGCCTAGCTAGCGGGAGGGATGAGACCCAGTACTTC. Translating gives CASSLASGRDETQYF.

V is TRBV21-1 and J is TRBJ2-7; the D call in the table, TRBD1, was not verified against the DNA. TRBV21-1 is a pseudogene locus. The CDR3 is 15 amino acids. The CDR3 DNA follows: TGTGCCAGCAGCAAACTCTGGACAGGGAATTATGAGCAGTACTTC. Translating gives CASSKLWTGNYEQYF.

The rearrangement uses TRBV27 and TRBJ2-3; 12 bases are a match to TRBD2. The CDR3 extends over 17 amino acids. After removal of 1 base from V and 9 bases from J, the junction contained 11 bases not matched to a gene. Germline assignment: CDR1 MNHEY and CDR2 SMNVEV (reference sequence). This CDR3 reads CASSLLKQLAGGATQYF. CDR3 nucleotide sequence: TGTGCCAGCAGTTTATTAAAACAACTAGCGGGGGGTGCAACGCAGTATTTT.

The chain carries TRBV7-9 and TRBJ1-4, with unresolved D. Per germline, CDR1 SEHNR and CDR2 FQNEAQ (reference sequence). V gave up 5 bases and J gave up 0 bases, with 7 bases separating them. The length of the CDR3 is 14 residues. CDR3 sequence reads: CASSLSTTNEKLFF. The CDR3 region has the DNA TGTGCCAGCAGCCTGAGCACAACTAATGAAAAACTGTTTTTT.

This clone turned up a few times. J is TRBJ1-5 and V is TRBV27; a possible D gene is TRBD1 (5 bases). Germline V gives CDR1 MNHEY, CDR2 SMNVEV (reference sequence). The CDR3 length is 16 residues. The ends were cut back, 5 bases at V and 3 bases at J, with 17 bases in the middle. The CDR3 bases are TGTGCCAGCAGTCCCCGCGGGACGGCTGACAATCAGCCCCAGCATTTT. Translation: CASSPRGTADNQPQHF.

The genes are TRBV5-8 and TRBJ2-5, with TRBD1 as a possible D gene (5 bases). This CDR3 spans 13 amino acids. Germline V lookup: CDR1 SGHTS, CDR2 YDEGEE. Trimming removed 1 base at V and 3 bases at J, with 7 bases between. The DNA for the CDR3 is TGTGCCAGCAGCTTGTCAGGGAAAGAGACCCAGTACTTC. It specifies CASSLSGKETQYF.

The chain uses TRBV15 and TRBJ2-3; TRBD2 aligns across 9 bases. Germline V gene lookup returns CDR1 LNHNV and CDR2 YYDKDF (reference sequence). After removal of 3 bases from V and 6 bases from J, the junction contained 7 bases not matched to a gene. This CDR3 spans 15 amino acids. The CDR3 loop reads CATSSTSGYGDTQYF. The CDR3 nucleotides read TGTGCCACCAGCAGCACTAGCGGGTATGGGGATACGCAGTATTTT.

The chain recombines TRBV4-1 with TRBJ1-3; possibly TRBD1 for D (5 bases). V lost 0 bases and J lost 4, with 10 bases in between. Germline-derived CDR1 and CDR2 are MGHRA and YSYEKL. The length of the CDR3 is 15 residues. CDR3 bases: TGCGCCAGCAGCCAAGAGAAGACAGCAGGAAACACCATATATTTT. It encodes CASSQEKTAGNTIYF.

The chain combines TRBV19 with TRBJ1-2; unclear D gene. Looked up from germline, CDR1 is LNHDA and CDR2 is SQIVND (reference sequence). Deletions cut 3 bases from V and 0 bases from J, with 14 bases between. The CDR3 totals 16 residues. CDR3 protein: CASSMRGKEANYGYTF. The CDR3 nucleotides read TGTGCCAGTAGTATGAGAGGGAAAGAAGCTAACTATGGCTACACCTTC.

The chain recombines TRBV15 with TRBJ1-1; D may be TRBD1 (5 bases). CDR1 and CDR2 (germline): LNHNV, YYDKDF (reference sequence). V lost 0 bases, J lost 7 bases, and 15 bases lay in between. The CDR3 is made up of 15 amino acids. The CDR3 spells CATSRDWGVGFEAFF. In DNA form, the CDR3 reads TGTGCCACCAGCAGAGATTGGGGGGTAGGTTTTGAAGCTTTCTTT.

The chain couples TRBV2 to TRBJ2-1; 15 nucleotides agree with TRBD2. Germline assignment: CDR1 SNHLY and CDR2 FYNNEI. V was pared by 6 bases and J by 9 bases, with 9 bases of the junction left unmatched. This CDR3 comprises 16 residues. The CDR3 region is CASSLGLAGGSVEQFF. The DNA for the CDR3 is TGTGCCAGCAGCTTAGGACTAGCGGGGGGGTCAGTTGAGCAGTTCTTC.

The chain couples TRBV28 to TRBJ2-7; 10 bases are a match to TRBD2. Per the germline V gene, CDR1 is MDHEN and CDR2 is SYDVKM. The CDR3 consists of 15 residues. V dropped 5 bases and J dropped 0; count of bases not matched to a gene: 4. The CDR3 DNA is TGTGCCAGCAGTACAACTAGCGGGGCCTCCTACGAGCAGTACTTC. Amino acids: CASSTTSGASYEQYF.